The entry that follows covers one T cell receptor beta chain sequence. It was with a sample-barcoded 5' primer and a J-beta primer mix that a second PCR of roughly 7 to 11 cycles was run. Carrying 12 random nucleotides, a template-switch adaptor labeled each individual cDNA molecule. TCRdb fed the 5' RACE reads into MiXCR, producing one record per CDR3 protein. This table has hundreds of thousands of distinct CDR3 sequences, 45% to 60% appearing once. This record comes from a study of blood T cells in healthy people across ages. The specimen sequenced was blood. This TCR derives from a woman of 80 years or more in good health.

The CDR3 loop reads CSVDPPDTGWHTEAFF. CDR3 nucleotides: TGCAGCGTTGACCCCCCCGATACAGGGTGGCACACTGAAGCTTTCTTT. The gene calls are TRBV29-1 and TRBJ1-1; the D gene is possibly TRBD1 (6 bases). The V gene's germline CDR1 is SQVTM and CDR2 ANQGSEA. The CDR3 covers 16 residues. V dropped 3 bases and J dropped 3 bases, with 20 bases sitting between them.